This T cell receptor beta chain was identified in a study of CD8+CD57+ T cells in acquired aplastic anemia. Across the whole study: Across the sorted CD4+ and CD8+ cells, DNA amounts averaged about 3.2 ug. Study-wide points: The CD8+ Simpson's diversity of patients and controls was not significantly different.

Turning to this clonotype: Its target is unknown.

The TCR beta profiling, which covered VDJ combination and CDR3 sequence, was carried out using genomic DNA as the template. TCRdb re-called the reads with MiXCR, one entry per CDR3 protein. Among about 200,000 distinct CDR3 sequences listed, 50% to 70% were seen once. Patients picked for sequencing had shown CD8+CD57+ cell expansion detected by flow cytometry. Blood samples were obtained from patients who had received no prior therapy. The CDR3 runs 12 residues. Trimming removed 2 bases from V and 3 bases from J, with 4 bases in between. Germline-derived CDR1 and CDR2 are SGHVS and FQNEAQ. The TCR comes from a human donor with aplastic anemia. Source material: sorted CD4+, CD8+, or CD8+CD57+ T cells (not recorded which) from PBMCs. This sequence joins TRBV7-8 and TRBJ1-1; D is unresolved. CDR3 sequence: CASSLPHTEAFF. CDR3 nucleotide sequence: TGTGCCAGCAGCTTACCCCACACTGAAGCTTTCTTT.